The rows below give T cell receptor beta chains drawn from one sample of a study of control samples from healthy donors and cancer patients. Here immunoSEQ multiplex PCR was the method, and the copy in TCRdb shows in-frame clones only, minus some. Among tens of thousands of clones listed, approximately 90% were seen once. The sequenced sample was PBMCs. These receptors all stem from a man between 25 and 39 years old with colorectal cancer. Each CDR3 is given with its conserved first and last residue.

>TRBV19|TRBJ2-3
CASIAPGREADTQYF
>TRBV18|TRBJ2-1
CASSPAGSSSYNEQFF
>TRBV5-1|TRBJ2-3
CASSLGLSNTDTQYF
>TRBV4-1|TRBJ2-1
CASSQGGGGGPGNEQFF
>TRBV19|TRBJ1-6
CASSATAGQDSYNSPLHF
>TRBV2|TRBJ1-4
CASRTGSGAEKLFF
>TRBV6-5|TRBJ2-1
CASSSTGTGREFF
>TRBV5-1|TRBJ1-1
CASRRTGTEAFF
>TRBV5-1|TRBJ1-6
CASRPGTGDSYNSPLHF
>TRBV5-6|TRBJ2-3
CASSASTDTQYF
>TRBV19|TRBJ1-5
CASSIIDTGAQPQHF
>TRBV5-5|TRBJ1-1
CASSPLTANTEAFF
>TRBV4-1|TRBJ2-1
CASSHLKRGYYNEQFF
>TRBV5-1|TRBJ1-2
CASSPAGYGYTF
>TRBV4-1|TRBJ2-5
CASSQLSGGAGTQYF
>TRBV9|TRBJ1-6
CASSVDRERSPLHF
>TRBV18|TRBJ2-7
CASSPRDREFYEQYF
>TRBV14|TRBJ2-1
CASSQDLYLSRDNEQFF
>TRBV7-2|TRBJ2-1
CASSFYPRVYNEQFF
>TRBV10-1|TRBJ2-1
CASSARGGEQFF
>TRBV9|TRBJ2-2
CASSVGAANTGELFF
>TRBV2|TRBJ2-2
CASIKGNTGELFF
>TRBV30|TRBJ1-1
CAWSVMLSAGGIAFF
>TRBV4-3|TRBJ2-7
CASSQGALAGGSYEQYF
>TRBV9|TRBJ2-1
CASSVAAGGRNEQFF
>TRBV7-8|TRBJ2-3
CASSLAGNTDTQYF
>TRBV18|TRBJ1-5
CASSPAGREAQHF
>TRBV29-1|TRBJ1-1
CSVDGGAGAFF
>TRBV29-1|TRBJ2-2
CSGGRGPSGGELFF
>TRBV25-1|TRBJ2-3
CASSEYSLTDTQYF
>TRBV6-6|TRBJ1-1
CASSIDTEAFF
>TRBV19|TRBJ1-5
CASTRDRDQPQHF
>TRBV9|TRBJ1-5
CASSPEGGQPQHF
>TRBV7-9|TRBJ1-5
CASSLGGVKGRIQPQHF
>TRBV19|TRBJ1-5
CASSIQGWDQPQHF
>TRBV5-1|TRBJ2-3
CASSLDPQRTDTQYF
>TRBV6-5|TRBJ2-7
CASSYTTDLYEQYF